This T cell receptor beta chain was recorded in a study of T cells after yellow fever vaccination. Across the study: It was SMART-Seq v4 Ultra Low Input that prepared the fractions with low cell numbers. Broader study findings: At around 96% for CD4 and approximately 88% for CD8, most primary-vaccination clones showed up again after the booster.

This clonotype showed up just a few times. Its antigen remains unidentified. V was cut by 6 bases and J by 2 bases, with 11 bases left in between. Germline CDR1 MNHNY, CDR2 SVGAGI (reference sequence). The CDR3 consists of 13 residues. 5'RACE template switching added a universal primer site and UMIs to TCR cDNA. In TCRdb, the 5' RACE reads were re-called with MiXCR into one record per CDR3 protein. The table has approximately 550,000 distinct CDR3 sequences, about 19% seen once. The material was PBMCs, obtained 15 days after the yellow fever booster vaccination. The receptor was isolated from a man under 40 who received the YFV17D yellow fever vaccine. The chain links TRBV6-6 to TRBJ2-7; D perhaps matches TRBD2 (5 bases). CDR3 nucleotides: TGTGCCAGCAGGAGCGGAGCTCCCTACGAGCAGTACTTC. Amino acids: CASRSGAPYEQYF.